The text below deals with one TCR beta chain. As yet, its antigen is unknown. These data originate in a study of PD-1 blockade in classical Hodgkin lymphoma. V was clipped by 4 bases and J by 4 bases, with 20 bases between them. From germline, CDR1 is MNHNS and CDR2 SASEGT. The CDR3 covers 16 residues. Study conclusions and caveats: What caused the repertoire differences, perhaps disease activity or prior therapy, remains undefined. Newly diagnosed patients reportedly had lower baseline TCR diversity than healthy donors. Newly diagnosed patients had diversity similar to the baseline diversity of complete responders.

With no exception, relapse followed autologous stem cell transplantation in all patients, and brentuximab vedotin exposure varied. Magnetic negative selection served to purify CD4+ T cells out of PBMCs that had been thawed. Best responses were complete response, partial response or progressive disease. Sequencing was performed with immunoSEQ multiplex PCR; in TCRdb, only in-frame clones are kept and a portion is missing. The sample consists of about 13,000 clones, roughly 90% of them appearing once. The sequence was obtained from a human donor with classical Hodgkin lymphoma. The chain links TRBV6-1 to TRBJ2-7, with D possibly matching TRBD1 (6 bases). The sample here was CD4+ T cells from blood, taken at baseline. CDR3 nucleotide sequence: TGTGCCAGCAGTGTAACAGGGTCCTCCCCTCCATACGAGCAGTACTTC. It specifies CASSVTGSSPPYEQYF.